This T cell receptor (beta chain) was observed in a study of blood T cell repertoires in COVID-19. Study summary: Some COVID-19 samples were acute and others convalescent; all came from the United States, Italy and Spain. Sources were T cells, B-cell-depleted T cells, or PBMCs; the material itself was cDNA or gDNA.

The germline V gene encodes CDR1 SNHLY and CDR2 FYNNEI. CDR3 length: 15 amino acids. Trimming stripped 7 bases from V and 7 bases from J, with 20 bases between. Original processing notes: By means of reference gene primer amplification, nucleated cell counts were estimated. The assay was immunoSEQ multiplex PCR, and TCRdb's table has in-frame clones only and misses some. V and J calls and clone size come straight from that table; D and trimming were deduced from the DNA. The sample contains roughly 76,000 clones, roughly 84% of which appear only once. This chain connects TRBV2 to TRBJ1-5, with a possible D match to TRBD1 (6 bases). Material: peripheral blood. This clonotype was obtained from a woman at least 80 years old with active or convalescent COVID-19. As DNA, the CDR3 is TGTGCCAGCACCTCAGCAGTACAGGGAGGGCAGCCCCAGCATTTT. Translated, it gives CASTSAVQGGQPQHF.